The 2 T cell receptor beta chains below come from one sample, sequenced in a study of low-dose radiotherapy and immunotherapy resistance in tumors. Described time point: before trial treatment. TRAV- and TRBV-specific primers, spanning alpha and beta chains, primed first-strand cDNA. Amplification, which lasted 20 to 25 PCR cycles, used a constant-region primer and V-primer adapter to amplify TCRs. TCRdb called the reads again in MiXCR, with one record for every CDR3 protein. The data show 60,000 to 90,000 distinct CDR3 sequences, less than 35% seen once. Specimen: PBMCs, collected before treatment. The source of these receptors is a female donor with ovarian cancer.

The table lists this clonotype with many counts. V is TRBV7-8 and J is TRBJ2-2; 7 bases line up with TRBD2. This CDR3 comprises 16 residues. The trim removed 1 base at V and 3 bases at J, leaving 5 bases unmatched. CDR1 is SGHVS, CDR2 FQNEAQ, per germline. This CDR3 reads CASSLGGGVYTGELFF. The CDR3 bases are TGTGCCAGCAGCTTAGGGGGGGGGGTTTACACCGGGGAGCTGTTTTTT.

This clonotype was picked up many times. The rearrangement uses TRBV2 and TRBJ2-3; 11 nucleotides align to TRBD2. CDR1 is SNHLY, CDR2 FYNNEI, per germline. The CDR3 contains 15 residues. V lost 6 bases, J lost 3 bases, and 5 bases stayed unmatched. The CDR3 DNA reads TGTGCCAGCAGGGAACTAGCGGGGGTTACAGATACGCAGTATTTT. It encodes CASRELAGVTDTQYF.